This T cell receptor (beta chain) was identified during a study of shared clonotypes between healthy human individuals. Study context: The people who gave samples were a couple of women and a few men aged 18 to 49. Every donor yielded three CD4 naive, three CD4 memory, two CD8 naive and one CD8 memory plate.

With 6 bases clipped from V and 2 bases from J, the junction kept 3 bases outside the gene matches. From germline, CDR1 is WNHNN and CDR2 SYGVQD (reference sequence). This CDR3 is 14 amino acids long. In its sample, this clone was seen a few times. Its target is unknown. Donors were healthy HIV-negative adults without recently reported acute infections or vaccinations. Study results and caveats: Few donors limited the genetic and exposure-history diversity represented.

The method was immunoSEQ multiplex PCR; TCRdb's version includes in-frame clones alone and lacks a portion of them. The table records about 1 million clones, approximately 76% of them present only once. This sequence was found in a young man in good health. Sequencing was done on a sample of memory CD4+ T cells sorted from blood. Specified subset: CD45RA-negative fraction. V usage is TRBV10-1 and J usage is TRBJ2-3; 9 positions match TRBD2. As DNA, the CDR3 is TGCGCCAGCAGCTTAGCGGGGGACACAGATACGCAGTATTTT. Amino acids: CASSLAGDTDTQYF.